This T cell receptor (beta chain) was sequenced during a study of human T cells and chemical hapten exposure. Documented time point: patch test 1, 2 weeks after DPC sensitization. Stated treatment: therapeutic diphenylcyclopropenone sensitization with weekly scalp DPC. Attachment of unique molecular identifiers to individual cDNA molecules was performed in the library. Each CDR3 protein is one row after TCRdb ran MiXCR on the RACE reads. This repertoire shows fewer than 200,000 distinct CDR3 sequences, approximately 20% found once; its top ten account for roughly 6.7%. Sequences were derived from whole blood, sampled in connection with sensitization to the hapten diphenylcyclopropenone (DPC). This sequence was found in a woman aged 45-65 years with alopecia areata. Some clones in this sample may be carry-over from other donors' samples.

The CDR3 region has the DNA TGCAGTGCTGCCCAGGGGGGGCTACGGGGCTACACCTTC. Protein sequence: CSAAQGGLRGYTF. The rearrangement links TRBV20-1 to TRBJ1-2; 7 bases agree with TRBD1. The CDR3 contains 13 residues. V dropped 5 bases and J dropped 8; count of bases not matched to a gene: 11. The germline gives CDR1 DFQATT, CDR2 SNEGSKA (reference sequence).